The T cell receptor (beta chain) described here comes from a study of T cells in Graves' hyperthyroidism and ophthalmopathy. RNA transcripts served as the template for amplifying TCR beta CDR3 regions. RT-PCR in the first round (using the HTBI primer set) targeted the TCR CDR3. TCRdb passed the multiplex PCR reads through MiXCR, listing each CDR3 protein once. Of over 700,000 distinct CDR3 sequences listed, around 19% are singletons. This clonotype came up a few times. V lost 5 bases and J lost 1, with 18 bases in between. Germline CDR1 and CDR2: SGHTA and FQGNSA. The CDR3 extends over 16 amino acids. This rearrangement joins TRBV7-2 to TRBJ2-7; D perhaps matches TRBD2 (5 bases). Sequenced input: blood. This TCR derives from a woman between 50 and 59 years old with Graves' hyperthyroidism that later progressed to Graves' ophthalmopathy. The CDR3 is CASSLGLSTTSYEQYF. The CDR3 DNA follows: TGTGCCAGCAGCCTTGGACTTTCTACTACGTCCTACGAGCAGTACTTC.